Listed below are T cell receptor beta chains from one sample, sequenced in a study of T cells in Graves' hyperthyroidism and ophthalmopathy. In TCRdb, the multiplex PCR reads were re-called with MiXCR into one record per CDR3 protein. The sample has roughly 740,000 distinct CDR3 sequences; less than 20% are singletons. Sequencing input: blood. The receptor set was obtained from a man younger than 35 with Graves' hyperthyroidism. CDR3s include the opening cysteine and the closing phenylalanine or tryptophan. A D gene is named only where the DNA matches it firmly. Where a row states a size, it is once, few, many or the class of an expanded clone; other rows omit it.

size	V	J	D	CDR3	DNA
-	TRBV7-3	TRBJ2-1	TRBD2	CASSIAGVGNEQFF	TGTGCCAGCAGCATAGCGGGAGTGGGCAATGAGCAGTTCTTC
few	TRBV19	TRBJ1-5	-	CASSIEGTHQPQHF	TGTGCCAGTAGTATAGAGGGGACCCATCAGCCCCAGCATTTT
few	TRBV7-9	TRBJ2-2	-	CASSLGVYGSANTGELFF	TGTGCCAGCAGCTTAGGAGTGTATGGTAGCGCGAACACCGGGGAGCTGTTTTTT
few	TRBV7-6	TRBJ2-7	-	CASSLNGHPSYEQYF	TGTGCCAGCAGCTTAAATGGTCACCCCTCCTACGAGCAGTACTTC
few	TRBV7-9	TRBJ2-5	-	CASSLLETHRETQYF	TGTGCCAGCAGCTTACTCGAGACCCATCGGGAGACCCAGTACTTC
-	TRBV18	TRBJ1-2	-	CASSLRHDGYTF	TGTGCCAGCTCACTTCGACACGATGGCTACACCTTC
few	TRBV4-2	TRBJ2-7	TRBD1	CASSQEGQLSYEQYF	TGTGCCAGCAGCCAAGAGGGACAGCTCTCCTACGAGCAGTACTTC
many	TRBV11-2	TRBJ2-1	TRBD1	CASSLHRGSYNEQFF	TGTGCCAGCAGCTTGCACAGGGGATCCTACAATGAGCAGTTCTTC
few	TRBV7-9	TRBJ2-5	TRBD1	CASSLEGQGSYF	TGTGCCAGCAGCTTAGAGGGACAGGGGTCCTACTTC
-	TRBV6-1	TRBJ2-7	TRBD1	CASSTSGTGGFDGYEQYF	TGTGCCAGCAGTACTTCCGGGACAGGGGGATTTGATGGGTACGAGCAGTACTTC
-	TRBV20-1	TRBJ2-1	-	CSAWDSFNEQFF	TGCAGTGCTTGGGACTCTTTCAATGAGCAGTTCTTC
many	TRBV7-8	TRBJ2-7	TRBD1	CASSSGTGSREQYF	TGTGCCAGCAGCTCCGGGACAGGGTCTCGGGAGCAGTACTTC
many	TRBV28	TRBJ2-7	-	CASSFWAVSYEQYF	TGTGCCAGCAGTTTTTGGGCAGTCTCCTACGAGCAGTACTTC
many	TRBV18	TRBJ1-1	-	CASSQGATNTEAFF	TGTGCCAGCTCACAAGGGGCCACGAACACTGAAGCTTTCTTT
many	TRBV27	TRBJ2-1	TRBD2	CASSLPGLAGVSYNEQFF	TGTGCCAGCAGTTTACCCGGACTAGCGGGAGTTTCTTACAATGAGCAGTTCTTC
-	TRBV20-1	TRBJ1-2	-	CSARDPQVSYGYTF	TGCAGTGCTAGAGATCCCCAGGTGTCCTATGGCTACACCTTC
many	TRBV11-2	TRBJ2-1	-	CASSFVQGGEQFF	TGTGCCAGCAGCTTTGTACAGGGAGGAGAGCAGTTCTTC
few	TRBV5-6	TRBJ2-1	TRBD2	CASSLVPGGNNEQFF	TGTGCCAGCAGCTTGGTCCCGGGGGGAAACAATGAGCAGTTCTTC
many	TRBV12-3/TRBV12-4	TRBJ2-2	-	CASSSGTIHSGELFF	TGTGCCAGCAGCTCCGGGACAATTCATTCCGGGGAGCTGTTTTTT
few	TRBV3-1	TRBJ1-5	-	CASSQEAVQPQHF	TGTGCCAGCAGCCAAGAGGCCGTTCAGCCCCAGCATTTT
-	TRBV7-9	TRBJ2-1	-	CASGSAQWDEQFF	TGTGCCAGCGGCTCCGCTCAGTGGGATGAGCAGTTCTTC
-	TRBV29-1	TRBJ2-1	TRBD2	CSVVPSGTYNEQFF	TGCAGCGTTGTTCCTAGCGGGACTTACAATGAGCAGTTCTTC
many	TRBV7-8	TRBJ1-5	TRBD1	CASSLTGASNQPQHF	TGTGCCAGCAGCTTAACAGGGGCCAGCAATCAGCCCCAGCATTTT
many	TRBV5-8	TRBJ2-7	TRBD2	CASSPGLAGVKQYF	TGTGCCAGCAGCCCCGGACTAGCGGGAGTAAAGCAGTACTTC
many	TRBV20-1	TRBJ2-1	TRBD2	CSARVGTSLNNEQFF	TGCAGTGCTCGAGTCGGGACTAGCTTGAACAATGAGCAGTTCTTC
many	TRBV28	TRBJ1-2	-	CASSMDDYGYTF	TGTGCCAGCAGTATGGACGATTATGGCTACACCTTC
many	TRBV28	TRBJ2-3	-	CASSLSFGGGSTDTQYF	TGTGCCAGCAGTTTATCCTTCGGTGGCGGTAGCACAGATACGCAGTATTTT
-	TRBV12-5	TRBJ2-7	TRBD2	CASGPGLPRYEQYF	TGTGCTAGTGGTCCGGGACTACCAAGGTACGAGCAGTACTTC
many	TRBV12-5	TRBJ2-7	-	CASGLRTGTRVYEQYF	TGTGCTAGTGGTTTGAGAACCGGGACACGGGTCTACGAGCAGTACTTC
-	TRBV19	TRBJ1-1	TRBD1	CASSIAGGYEAFF	TGTGCCAGTAGTATCGCAGGGGGGTATGAAGCTTTCTTT
few	TRBV28	TRBJ2-7	-	CAIEGSGTANEQYF	TGTGCCATCGAGGGTAGCGGGACAGCCAATGAGCAGTACTTC
-	TRBV13	TRBJ1-4	TRBD1	CASSGAETTRRTGSGEKLFF	TGTGCCAGCAGCGGGGCAGAAACCACCCGTAGGACAGGGAGTGGTGAAAAACTGTTTTTT
few	TRBV18	TRBJ2-3	-	CASSPDGSGDTQYF	TGTGCCAGCTCACCAGACGGGAGTGGAGATACGCAGTATTTT
few	TRBV7-2	TRBJ1-5	-	CASSSNVKPQHF	TGTGCCAGCAGCTCCAACGTAAAGCCCCAGCATTTT
few	TRBV28	TRBJ2-7	-	CASTVSGAYEQYF	TGTGCCAGCACTGTTAGCGGAGCCTACGAGCAGTACTTC
-	TRBV7-2	TRBJ1-1	TRBD1	CASSSPGQGGTEAFF	TGTGCCAGCAGCTCGCCCGGACAGGGAGGAACTGAAGCTTTCTTT
few	TRBV6-2/TRBV6-3	TRBJ1-1	-	CASSVRQANTEAFF	TGTGCCAGCAGTGTACGACAGGCGAACACTGAAGCTTTCTTT
few	TRBV27	TRBJ1-5	-	CASKRQPNQPQHF	TGTGCCAGCAAAAGGCAGCCCAATCAGCCCCAGCATTTT